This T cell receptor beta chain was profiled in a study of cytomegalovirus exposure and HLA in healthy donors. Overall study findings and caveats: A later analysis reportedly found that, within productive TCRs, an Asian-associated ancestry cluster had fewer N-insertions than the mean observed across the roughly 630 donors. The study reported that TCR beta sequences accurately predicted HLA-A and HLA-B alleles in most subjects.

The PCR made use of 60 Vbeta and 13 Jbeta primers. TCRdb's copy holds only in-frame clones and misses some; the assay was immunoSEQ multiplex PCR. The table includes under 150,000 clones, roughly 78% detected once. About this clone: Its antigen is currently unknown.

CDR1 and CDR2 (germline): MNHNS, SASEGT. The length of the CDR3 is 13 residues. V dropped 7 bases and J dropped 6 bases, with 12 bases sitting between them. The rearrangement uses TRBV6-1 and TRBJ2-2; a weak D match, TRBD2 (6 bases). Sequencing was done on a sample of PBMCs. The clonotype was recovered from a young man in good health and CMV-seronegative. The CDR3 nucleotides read TGTGCCAGCACAAGGGACTGGTCCGGGGAGCTGTTTTTT. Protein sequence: CASTRDWSGELFF.